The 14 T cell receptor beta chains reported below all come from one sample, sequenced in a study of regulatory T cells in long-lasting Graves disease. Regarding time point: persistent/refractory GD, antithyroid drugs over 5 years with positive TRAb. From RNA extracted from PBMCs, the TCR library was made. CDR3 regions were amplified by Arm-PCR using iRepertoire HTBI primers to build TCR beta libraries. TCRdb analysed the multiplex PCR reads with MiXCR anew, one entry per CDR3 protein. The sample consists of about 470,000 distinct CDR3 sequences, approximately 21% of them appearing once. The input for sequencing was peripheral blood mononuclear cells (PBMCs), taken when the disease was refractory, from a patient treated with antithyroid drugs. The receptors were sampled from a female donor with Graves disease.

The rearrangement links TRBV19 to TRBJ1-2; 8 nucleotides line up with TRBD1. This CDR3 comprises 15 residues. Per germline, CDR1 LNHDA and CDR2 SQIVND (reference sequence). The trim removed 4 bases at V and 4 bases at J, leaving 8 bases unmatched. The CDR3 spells CASSKSGQEPYGYTF. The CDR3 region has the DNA TGTGCCAGTAGTAAATCGGGACAGGAACCCTATGGCTACACCTTC.

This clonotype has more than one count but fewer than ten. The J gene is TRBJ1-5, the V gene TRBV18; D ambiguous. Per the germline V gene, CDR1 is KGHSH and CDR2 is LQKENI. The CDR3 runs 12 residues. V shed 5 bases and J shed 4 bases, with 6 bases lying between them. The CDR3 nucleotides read TGTGCCAGCTCATCGCGAAATCAGCCCCAGCATTTT. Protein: CASSSRNQPQHF.

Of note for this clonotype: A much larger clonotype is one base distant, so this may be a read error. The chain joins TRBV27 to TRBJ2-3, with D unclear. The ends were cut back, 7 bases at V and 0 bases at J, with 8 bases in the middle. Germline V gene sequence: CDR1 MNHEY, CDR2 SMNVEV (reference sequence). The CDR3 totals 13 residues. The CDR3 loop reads CASTPWSTDTQYF. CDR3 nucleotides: TGTGCCAGCACGCCCTGGAGCACAGATACGCAGTATTTT.

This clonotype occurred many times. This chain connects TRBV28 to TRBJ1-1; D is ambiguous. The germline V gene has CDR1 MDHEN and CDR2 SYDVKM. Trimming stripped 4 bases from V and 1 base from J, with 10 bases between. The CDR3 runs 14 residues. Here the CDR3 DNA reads TGTGCCAGCAGTTCGACTTGGGAGAACACTGAAGCTTTCTTT. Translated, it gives CASSSTWENTEAFF.

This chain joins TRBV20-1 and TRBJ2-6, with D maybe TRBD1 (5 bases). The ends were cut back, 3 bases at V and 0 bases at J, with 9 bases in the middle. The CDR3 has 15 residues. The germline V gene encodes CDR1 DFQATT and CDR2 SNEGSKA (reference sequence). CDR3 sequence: CSASQGYSGANVLTF. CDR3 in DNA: TGCAGTGCTAGTCAGGGTTACTCTGGGGCCAACGTCCTGACTTTC.

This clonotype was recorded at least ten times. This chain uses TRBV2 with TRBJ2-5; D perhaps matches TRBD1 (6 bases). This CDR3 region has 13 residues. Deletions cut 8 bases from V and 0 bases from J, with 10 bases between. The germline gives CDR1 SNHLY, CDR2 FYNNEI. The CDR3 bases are TGTGCCAGCGTGAGGGGGTACCAAGAGACCCAGTACTTC. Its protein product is CASVRGYQETQYF.

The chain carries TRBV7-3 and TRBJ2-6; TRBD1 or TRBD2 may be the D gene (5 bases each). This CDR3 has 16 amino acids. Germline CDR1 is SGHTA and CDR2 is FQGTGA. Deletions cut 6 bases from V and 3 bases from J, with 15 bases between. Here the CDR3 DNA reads TGTGCCAGCAGTCCGACCGGGGCGTATGGGGCCAACGTCCTGACTTTC. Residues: CASSPTGAYGANVLTF.

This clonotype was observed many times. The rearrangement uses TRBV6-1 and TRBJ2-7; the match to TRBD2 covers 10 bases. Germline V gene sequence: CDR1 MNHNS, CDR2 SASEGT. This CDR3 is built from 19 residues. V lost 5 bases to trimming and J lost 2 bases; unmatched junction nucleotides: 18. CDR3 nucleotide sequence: TGTGCCAGCAGTCCCACGCGGATGATTCAGCGGGGGGGAGCCTACGAGCAGTACTTC. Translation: CASSPTRMIQRGGAYEQYF.

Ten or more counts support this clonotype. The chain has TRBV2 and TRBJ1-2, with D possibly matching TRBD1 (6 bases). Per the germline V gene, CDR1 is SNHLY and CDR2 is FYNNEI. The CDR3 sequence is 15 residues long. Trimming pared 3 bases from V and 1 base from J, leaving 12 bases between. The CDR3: CASSEDRNFNYGYTF. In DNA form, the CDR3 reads TGTGCCAGCAGTGAGGACAGAAACTTTAACTATGGCTACACCTTC. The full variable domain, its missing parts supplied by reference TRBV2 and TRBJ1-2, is EPEVTQTPSHQVTQMGQEVILRCVPISNHLYFYWYRQILGQKVEFLVSFYNNEISEKSEIFDDQFSVERPDGSNFTLKIRSTKLEDSAMYFCASSEDRNFNYGYTFGSGTRLTVV.

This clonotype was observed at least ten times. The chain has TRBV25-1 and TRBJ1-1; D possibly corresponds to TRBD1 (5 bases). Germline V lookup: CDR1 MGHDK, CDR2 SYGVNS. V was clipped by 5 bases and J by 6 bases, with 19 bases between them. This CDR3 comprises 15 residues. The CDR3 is CASSPAGSLVAEAFF. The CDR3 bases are TGTGCCAGCAGTCCGGCAGGGTCGTTAGTCGCTGAAGCTTTCTTT.

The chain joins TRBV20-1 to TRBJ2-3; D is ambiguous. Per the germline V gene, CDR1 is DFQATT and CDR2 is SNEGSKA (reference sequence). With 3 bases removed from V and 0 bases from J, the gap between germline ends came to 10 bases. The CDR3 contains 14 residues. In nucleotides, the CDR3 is TGCAGTGCTAGCTCGACGCCTAGCACAGATACGCAGTATTTT. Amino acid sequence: CSASSTPSTDTQYF.

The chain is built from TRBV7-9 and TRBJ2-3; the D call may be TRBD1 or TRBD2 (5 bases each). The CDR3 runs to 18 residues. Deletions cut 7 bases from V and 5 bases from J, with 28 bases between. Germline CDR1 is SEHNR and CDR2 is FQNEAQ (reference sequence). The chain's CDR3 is CASNSPSVRGRSLDTQYF. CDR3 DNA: TGTGCCAGCAACTCGCCCTCAGTTCGGGGCCGAAGCCTAGATACGCAGTATTTT.

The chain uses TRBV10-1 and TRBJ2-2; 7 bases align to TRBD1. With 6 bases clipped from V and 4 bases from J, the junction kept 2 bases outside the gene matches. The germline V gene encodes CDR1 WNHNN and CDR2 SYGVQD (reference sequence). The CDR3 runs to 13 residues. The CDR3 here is CASRGQTTGELFF. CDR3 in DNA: TGCGCCAGCAGGGGACAGACCACCGGGGAGCTGTTTTTT.

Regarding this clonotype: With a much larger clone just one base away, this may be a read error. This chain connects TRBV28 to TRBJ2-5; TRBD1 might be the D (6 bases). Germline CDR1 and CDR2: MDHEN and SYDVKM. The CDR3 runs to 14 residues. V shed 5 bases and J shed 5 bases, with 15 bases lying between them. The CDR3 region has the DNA TGTGCCAGCAGTGGGTCCGGGACACATGAGACCCAGTACTTC. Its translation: CASSGSGTHETQYF.